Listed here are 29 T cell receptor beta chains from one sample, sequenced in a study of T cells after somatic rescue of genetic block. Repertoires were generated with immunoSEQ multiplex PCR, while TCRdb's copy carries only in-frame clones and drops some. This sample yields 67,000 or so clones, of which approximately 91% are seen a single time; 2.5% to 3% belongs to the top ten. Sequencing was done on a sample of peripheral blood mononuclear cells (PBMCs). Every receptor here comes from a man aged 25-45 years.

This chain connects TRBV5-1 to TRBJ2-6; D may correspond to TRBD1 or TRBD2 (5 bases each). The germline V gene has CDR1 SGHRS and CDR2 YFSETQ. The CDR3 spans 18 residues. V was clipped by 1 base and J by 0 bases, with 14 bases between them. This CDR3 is CASSLSGQGVSGANVLTF. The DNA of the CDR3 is TGCGCCAGCAGCTTGTCTGGGCAGGGAGTCTCTGGGGCCAACGTCCTGACTTTC. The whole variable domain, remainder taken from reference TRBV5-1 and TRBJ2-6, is KAGVTQTPRYLIKTRGQQVTLSCSPISGHRSVSWYQQTPGQGLQFLFEYFSETQRNKGNFPGRFSGRQFSNSRSEMNVSTLELGDSALYLCASSLSGQGVSGANVLTFGAGSRLTVL.

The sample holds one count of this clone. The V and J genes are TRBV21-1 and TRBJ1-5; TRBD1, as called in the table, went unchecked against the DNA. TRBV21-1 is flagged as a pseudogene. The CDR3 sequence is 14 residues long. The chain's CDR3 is CARKTGNYWQPQHF. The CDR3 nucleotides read TGTGCCAGAAAAACAGGGAATTACTGGCAGCCCCAGCATTTT.

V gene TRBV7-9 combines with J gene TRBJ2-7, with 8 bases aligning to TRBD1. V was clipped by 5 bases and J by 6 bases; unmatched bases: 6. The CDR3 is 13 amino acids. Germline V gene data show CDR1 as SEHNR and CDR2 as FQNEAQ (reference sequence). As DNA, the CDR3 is TGTGCCAGCAGCCTAGGACAGGGTGGCGAGCAGTACTTC. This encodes CASSLGQGGEQYF.

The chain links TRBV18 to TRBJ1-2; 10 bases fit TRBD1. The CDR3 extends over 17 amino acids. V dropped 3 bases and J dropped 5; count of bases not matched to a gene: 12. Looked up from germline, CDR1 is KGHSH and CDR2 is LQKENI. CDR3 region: CASSPRGPGQGNYGYTF. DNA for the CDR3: TGTGCCAGCTCACCTCGAGGACCGGGACAGGGGAATTATGGCTACACCTTC.

In DNA, the CDR3 is TGTGCCAGCTTGGGGTCCTACGAGCAGTACTTC. This translates into CASLGSYEQYF. J is TRBJ2-7 and V is TRBV2, with unresolved D. Trimming took off 8 bases at V and 1 base at J, with 6 bases between the two ends. The CDR3 runs to 11 residues. Germline V lookup: CDR1 SNHLY, CDR2 FYNNEI.

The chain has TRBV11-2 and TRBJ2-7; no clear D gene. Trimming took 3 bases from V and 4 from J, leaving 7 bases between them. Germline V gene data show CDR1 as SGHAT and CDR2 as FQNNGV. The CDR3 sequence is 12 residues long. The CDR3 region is CASSLEQYEQYF. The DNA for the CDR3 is TGTGCCAGCAGCTTGGAACAGTACGAGCAGTACTTC.

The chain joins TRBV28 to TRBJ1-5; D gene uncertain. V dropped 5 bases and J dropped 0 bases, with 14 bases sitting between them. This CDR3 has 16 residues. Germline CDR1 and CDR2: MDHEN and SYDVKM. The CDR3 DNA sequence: TGTGCCAGCAGTGCCATAGATTTATATAGCAATCAGCCCCAGCATTTT. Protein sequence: CASSAIDLYSNQPQHF.

The CDR3 sequence: CASRRREAYEQYF. The CDR3 nucleotides read TGTGCCAGCAGACGGCGGGAGGCCTACGAGCAGTACTTC. This chain uses TRBV6-1 with TRBJ2-7, with TRBD2 matching over 8 bases. This CDR3 has 13 amino acids. The ends lost 6 bases at V and 2 bases at J; junction bases unmatched: 3. Germline loops: CDR1 MNHNS, CDR2 SASEGT.

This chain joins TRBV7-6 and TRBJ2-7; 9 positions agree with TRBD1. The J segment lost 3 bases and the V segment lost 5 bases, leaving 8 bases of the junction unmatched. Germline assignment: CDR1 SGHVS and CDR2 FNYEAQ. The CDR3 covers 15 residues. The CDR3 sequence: CASSNGQGILYEQYF. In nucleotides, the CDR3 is TGTGCCAGCAGCAACGGACAGGGGATCCTCTACGAGCAGTACTTC. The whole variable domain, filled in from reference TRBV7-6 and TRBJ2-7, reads GAGVSQSPRYKVTKRGQDVALRCDPISGHVSLYWYRQALGQGPEFLTYFNYEAQQDKSGLPNDRFSAERPEGSISTLTIQRTEQRDSAMYRCASSNGQGILYEQYFGPGTRLTVT.

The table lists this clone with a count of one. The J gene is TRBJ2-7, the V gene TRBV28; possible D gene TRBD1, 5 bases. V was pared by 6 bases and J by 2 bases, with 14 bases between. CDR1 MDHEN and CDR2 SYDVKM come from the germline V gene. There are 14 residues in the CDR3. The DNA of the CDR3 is TGTGCCAGCAGGCCTGGGGCCGCCACCTACGAGCAGTACTTC. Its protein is CASRPGAATYEQYF.

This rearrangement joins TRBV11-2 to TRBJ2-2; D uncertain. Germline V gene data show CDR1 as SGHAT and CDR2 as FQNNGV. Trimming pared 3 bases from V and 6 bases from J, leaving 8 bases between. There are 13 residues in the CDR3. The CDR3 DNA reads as TGTGCCAGCAGCTTCCCCCTTTCCGGGGAGCTGTTTTTT. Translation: CASSFPLSGELFF.

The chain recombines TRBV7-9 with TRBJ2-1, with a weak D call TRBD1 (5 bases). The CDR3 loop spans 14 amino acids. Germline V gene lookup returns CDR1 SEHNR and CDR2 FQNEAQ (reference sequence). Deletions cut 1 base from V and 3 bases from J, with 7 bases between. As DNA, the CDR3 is TGTGCCAGCAGCTTAGACAGGAGCTACAATGAGCAGTTCTTC. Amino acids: CASSLDRSYNEQFF.

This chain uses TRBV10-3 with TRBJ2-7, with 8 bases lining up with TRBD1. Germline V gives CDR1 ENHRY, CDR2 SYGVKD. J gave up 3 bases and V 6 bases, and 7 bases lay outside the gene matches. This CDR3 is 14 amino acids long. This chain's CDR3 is CAISFGQGDYEQYF. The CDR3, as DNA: TGTGCCATCAGCTTCGGACAGGGTGACTACGAGCAGTACTTC.

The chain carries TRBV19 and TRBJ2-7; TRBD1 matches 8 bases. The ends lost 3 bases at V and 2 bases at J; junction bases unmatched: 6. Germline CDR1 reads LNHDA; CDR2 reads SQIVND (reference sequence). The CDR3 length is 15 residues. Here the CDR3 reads CASSIMTGAPYEQYF. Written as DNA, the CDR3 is TGTGCCAGTAGTATCATGACAGGGGCCCCCTACGAGCAGTACTTC.

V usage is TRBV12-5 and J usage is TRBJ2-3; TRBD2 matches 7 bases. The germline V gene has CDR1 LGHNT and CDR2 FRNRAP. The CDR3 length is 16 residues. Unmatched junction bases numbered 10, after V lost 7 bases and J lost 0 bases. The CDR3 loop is CASAPPGGISTDTQYF. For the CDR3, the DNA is TGTGCTAGTGCCCCTCCCGGGGGGATTAGCACAGATACGCAGTATTTT.

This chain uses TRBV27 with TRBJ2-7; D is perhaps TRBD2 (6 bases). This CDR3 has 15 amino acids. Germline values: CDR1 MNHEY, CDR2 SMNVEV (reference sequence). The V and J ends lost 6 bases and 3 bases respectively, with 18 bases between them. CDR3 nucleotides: TGTGCCAGCAGCACATCCATTCGGGGGATCTACGAGCAGTACTTC. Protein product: CASSTSIRGIYEQYF.

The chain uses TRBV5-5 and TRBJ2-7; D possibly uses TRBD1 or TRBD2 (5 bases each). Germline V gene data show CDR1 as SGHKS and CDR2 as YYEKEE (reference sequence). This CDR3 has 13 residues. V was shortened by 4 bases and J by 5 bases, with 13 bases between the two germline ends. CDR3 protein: CASSRWDDDEQYF. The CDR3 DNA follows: TGTGCCAGCAGCCGGTGGGACGATGACGAGCAGTACTTC. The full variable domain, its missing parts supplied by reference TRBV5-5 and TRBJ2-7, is DAGVTQSPTHLIKTRGQQVTLRCSPISGHKSVSWYQQVLGQGPQFIFQYYEKEERGRGNFPDRFSARQFPNYSSELNVNALLLGDSALYLCASSRWDDDEQYFGPGTRLTVT.

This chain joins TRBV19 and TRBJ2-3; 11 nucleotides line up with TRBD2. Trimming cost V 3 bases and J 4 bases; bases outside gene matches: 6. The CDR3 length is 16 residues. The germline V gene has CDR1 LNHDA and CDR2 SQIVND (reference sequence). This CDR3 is CASSISSGGPADTQYF. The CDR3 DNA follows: TGTGCCAGTAGTATCTCTAGCGGGGGGCCTGCAGATACGCAGTATTTT.

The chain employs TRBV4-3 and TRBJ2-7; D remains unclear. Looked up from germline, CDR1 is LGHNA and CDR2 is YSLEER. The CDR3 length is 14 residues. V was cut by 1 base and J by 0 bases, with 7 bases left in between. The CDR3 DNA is TGCGCCAGCAGCCAAGCTGTCGTCTCCTACGAGCAGTACTTC. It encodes CASSQAVVSYEQYF.

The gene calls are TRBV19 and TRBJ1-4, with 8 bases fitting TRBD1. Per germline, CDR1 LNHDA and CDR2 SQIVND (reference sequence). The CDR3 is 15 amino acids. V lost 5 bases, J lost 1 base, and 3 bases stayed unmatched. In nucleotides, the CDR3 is TGTGCCAGTAGTCCCGGGACAGGAACTAATGAAAAACTGTTTTTT. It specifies CASSPGTGTNEKLFF.

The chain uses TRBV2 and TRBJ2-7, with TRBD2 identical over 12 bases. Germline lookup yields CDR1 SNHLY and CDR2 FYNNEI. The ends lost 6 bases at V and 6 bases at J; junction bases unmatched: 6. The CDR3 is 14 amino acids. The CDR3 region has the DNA TGTGCCAGCAGGAGGGCTAGCGGGGGGGTCGAGCAGTACTTC. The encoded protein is CASRRASGGVEQYF.

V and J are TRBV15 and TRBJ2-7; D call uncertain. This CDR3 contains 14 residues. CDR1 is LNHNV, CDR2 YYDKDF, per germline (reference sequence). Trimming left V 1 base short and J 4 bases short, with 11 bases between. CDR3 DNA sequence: TGTGCCACCAGCAGAGTAGGGTTCCGATACGAGCAGTACTTC. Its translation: CATSRVGFRYEQYF.

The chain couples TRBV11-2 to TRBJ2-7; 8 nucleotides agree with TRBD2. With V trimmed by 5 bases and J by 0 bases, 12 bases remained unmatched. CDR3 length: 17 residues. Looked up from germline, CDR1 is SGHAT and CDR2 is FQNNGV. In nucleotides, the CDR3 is TGTGCCAGCAGCCTCAGATCGGGAGCGGGGGTCTCCTACGAGCAGTACTTC. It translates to CASSLRSGAGVSYEQYF.

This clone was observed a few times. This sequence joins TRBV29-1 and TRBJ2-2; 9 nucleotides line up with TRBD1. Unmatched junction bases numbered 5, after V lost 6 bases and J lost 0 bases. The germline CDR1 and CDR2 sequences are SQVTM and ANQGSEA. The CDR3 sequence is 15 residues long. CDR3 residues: CSVTGGGSNTGELFF. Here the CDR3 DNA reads TGCAGCGTGACAGGGGGAGGCTCGAACACCGGGGAGCTGTTTTTT.

The CDR3 coding sequence is TGTGCCAGCAGCTTGGGAACAGGGGGCTCTGGAAACACCATATATTTT. Encoded protein: CASSLGTGGSGNTIYF. This sequence joins TRBV7-6 and TRBJ1-3; the match to TRBD1 covers 8 bases. Germline lookup yields CDR1 SGHVS and CDR2 FNYEAQ. CDR3 length: 16 residues. With 3 bases clipped from V and 0 bases from J, the junction kept 4 bases outside the gene matches.

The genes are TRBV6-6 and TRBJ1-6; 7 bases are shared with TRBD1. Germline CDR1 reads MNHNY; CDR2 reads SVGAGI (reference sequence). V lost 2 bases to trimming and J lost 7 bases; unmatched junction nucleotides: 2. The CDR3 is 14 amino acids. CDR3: CASSYTGENSPLHF. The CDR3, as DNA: TGTGCCAGCAGTTACACAGGGGAGAATTCACCCCTCCACTTT.

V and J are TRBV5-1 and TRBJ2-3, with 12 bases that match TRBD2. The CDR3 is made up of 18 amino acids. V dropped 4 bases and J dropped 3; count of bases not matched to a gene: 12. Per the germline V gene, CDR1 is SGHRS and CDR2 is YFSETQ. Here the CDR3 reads CASSVPGLAGKGTDTQYF. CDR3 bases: TGCGCCAGCAGCGTTCCGGGACTAGCGGGCAAAGGGACAGATACGCAGTATTTT.

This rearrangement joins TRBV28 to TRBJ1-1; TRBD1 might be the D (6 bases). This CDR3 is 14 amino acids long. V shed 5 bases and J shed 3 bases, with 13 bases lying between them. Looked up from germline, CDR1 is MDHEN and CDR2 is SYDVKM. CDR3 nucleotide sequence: TGTGCCAGCAGTATCGACAGGAGATACACTGAAGCTTTCTTT. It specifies CASSIDRRYTEAFF.

Written as DNA, the CDR3 is TGTGCAAGTCGCAGTACGGGGACGGCCCCTCATCCGGCCCAGTACTTC. It is translated as CASRSTGTAPHPAQYF. This chain connects TRBV12-2 to TRBJ2-5. TRBV12-2 is marked as a pseudogene. This CDR3 comprises 16 residues.